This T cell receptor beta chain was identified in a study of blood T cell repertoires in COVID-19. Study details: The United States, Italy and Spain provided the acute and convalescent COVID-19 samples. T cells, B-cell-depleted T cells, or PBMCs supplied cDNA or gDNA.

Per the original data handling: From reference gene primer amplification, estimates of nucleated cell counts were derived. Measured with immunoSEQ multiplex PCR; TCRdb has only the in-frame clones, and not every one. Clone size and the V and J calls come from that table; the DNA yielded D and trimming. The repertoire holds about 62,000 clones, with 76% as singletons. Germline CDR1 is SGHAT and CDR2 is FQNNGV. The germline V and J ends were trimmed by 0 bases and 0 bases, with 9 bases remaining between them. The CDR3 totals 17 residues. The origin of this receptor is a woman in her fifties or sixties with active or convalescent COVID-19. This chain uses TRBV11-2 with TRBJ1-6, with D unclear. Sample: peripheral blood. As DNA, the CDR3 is TGTGCCAGCAGCTTAGATGGGAGAAGCTCCTATAATTCACCCCTCCACTTT. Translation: CASSLDGRSSYNSPLHF.